Listed here is a single T cell receptor (beta chain). The data are from a study of OX40 agonist ivuxolimab in advanced cancers. Some clones are missing from TCRdb's copy, which holds only in-frame ones; the method was immunoSEQ multiplex PCR. This sample has about 62,000 clones, with over 70% found just once. Germline V lookup: CDR1 ENHRY, CDR2 SYGVKD. V shed 3 bases and J shed 3 bases, with 9 bases lying between them. The CDR3 length is 14 residues. The chain is built from TRBV10-3 and TRBJ1-5; unclear D gene. This receptor was identified in an adult with an advanced solid tumor such as melanoma, head and neck, liver or kidney cancer. The sequences come from CD4+ or CD8+ T cells sorted from blood, collected in a trial of the OX40 agonist ivuxolimab. CDR3 sequence (DNA): TGTGCCATCAGTGAATCACAGTTCAATCAGCCCCAGCATTTT. Translating gives CAISESQFNQPQHF.